The rows below give T cell receptor beta chains drawn from one sample of a study of shared clonotypes between healthy human individuals. Profiled with immunoSEQ multiplex PCR; TCRdb holds only in-frame clones, not every one. The sample contains about half a million clones, roughly 80% of which appear only once. Sequenced: PBMCs. The receptors derive from a woman aged 40 to 50 in good health. Some clones in this sample may be carry-over from other donors' samples. CDR3s include the opening cysteine and the closing phenylalanine or tryptophan. The D gene is left open where the match is weak. The size field is filled for only some rows; it gives once, few, many or a size class.

j_call,d_call,v_call,clone_size,cdr3_aa,cdr3_nt
TRBJ1-1,TRBD1,TRBV18,.,CASSPGQTNTEAFF,TGTGCCAGCTCACCGGGACAGACGAACACTGAAGCTTTCTTT
TRBJ1-3,.,TRBV7-8,many,CASSAAGNTIYF,TGTGCCAGCAGCGCAGCTGGAAACACCATATATTTT
TRBJ2-1,TRBD1,TRBV9,.,CASSPGQGSNEQFF,TGTGCCAGCAGCCCGGGACAGGGGAGCAATGAGCAGTTCTTC
TRBJ2-2,.,TRBV21-1,.,CASSKAGYFTGELFF,TGTGCCAGCAGCAAAGCGGGATATTTCACCGGGGAGCTGTTTTTT
TRBJ2-3,.,TRBV19,few,CASSMTSQGTSTDTQYF,TGTGCCAGTAGTATGACCTCACAGGGGACTAGCACAGATACGCAGTATTTT
TRBJ2-3,.,TRBV5-1,.,CASSPDTDTQYF,TGCGCCAGCAGCCCAGACACAGATACGCAGTATTTT
TRBJ2-5,TRBD2,TRBV4-1,.,CASSLTMTSGSRETQYF,TGCGCCAGCAGCCTCACGATGACTAGCGGGAGTCGAGAGACCCAGTACTTC
TRBJ2-7,TRBD2,TRBV6-5,.,CASSYSAGGREQYF,TGTGCCAGCAGTTACTCGGCGGGAGGGAGGGAGCAGTACTTC
TRBJ2-1,.,TRBV11-2,.,CASSSSRNEQFF,TGTGCCAGCAGCTCCTCAAGGAATGAGCAGTTCTTC
TRBJ2-2,.,TRBV10-1,.,CASSVQGNTGELFF,TGCGCCAGCAGTGTCCAGGGGAACACCGGGGAGCTGTTTTTT
TRBJ2-6,.,TRBV11-3,.,CASSLGPPSGANVLTF,TGTGCCAGCAGCTTAGGTCCCCCGTCTGGGGCCAACGTCCTGACTTTC
TRBJ1-5,TRBD1,TRBV27,.,CASSLSVAGGQPQHF,TGTGCCAGCAGTTTATCGGTGGCAGGGGGTCAGCCCCAGCATTTT
TRBJ2-3,.,TRBV28,.,CASSRQSWYTQYF,TGTGCCAGCAGTAGACAGTCGTGGTATACGCAGTATTTT
TRBJ1-5,.,TRBV4-1,.,CASSQSGPMSNQPQHF,TGCGCCAGCAGCCAATCCGGACCGATGAGCAATCAGCCCCAGCATTTT
TRBJ2-1,.,TRBV28,.,CASRAYNEQFF,TGTGCCAGCAGAGCTTACAATGAGCAGTTCTTC
TRBJ2-7,TRBD2,TRBV25-1,.,CASSGLVAYEQYF,TGTGCCAGCTCGGGACTAGTAGCCTACGAGCAGTACTTC
TRBJ1-4,.,TRBV28,.,CASSLIGANEKLFF,TGTGCCAGCAGTCTGATCGGGGCTAATGAAAAACTGTTTTTT
TRBJ2-3,.,TRBV28,.,CASSLITDTQYF,TGTGCCAGCAGCTTAATCACAGATACGCAGTATTTT
TRBJ2-3,TRBD2,TRBV7-9,.,CASSKAGISTDTQYF,TGTGCCAGCAGTAAAGCGGGGATTAGCACAGATACGCAGTATTTT
TRBJ2-7,TRBD1,TRBV7-9,.,CASSVSRGLDEQYF,TGTGCCAGCAGCGTCAGTAGGGGGCTGGACGAGCAGTACTTC
TRBJ2-1,TRBD2,TRBV7-7,few,CASSMGLAGADEQFF,TGTGCTAGCAGCATGGGACTAGCGGGAGCTGATGAGCAGTTCTTC
TRBJ2-1,.,TRBV7-6,few,CASGAAGYNEQFF,TGTGCCAGCGGGGCCGCGGGGTACAATGAGCAGTTCTTC
TRBJ1-5,.,TRBV19,.,CASSRQGNQPQHF,TGTGCCAGTAGTAGACAGGGCAATCAGCCCCAGCATTTT
TRBJ2-4,.,TRBV5-8,.,CASSLTLTPGIQYF,TGTGCCAGCAGCTTAACCCTGACCCCGGGCATTCAGTACTTC
TRBJ2-7,.,TRBV5-1,once,CASRGGFTYEQYF,TGCGCCAGCAGGGGCGGCTTCACCTACGAGCAGTACTTC
TRBJ2-3,TRBD1,TRBV5-6,.,CASSLGDRGYGTDTQYF,TGTGCCAGCAGCTTGGGGGACAGGGGCTATGGCACAGATACGCAGTATTTT
TRBJ2-1,TRBD2,TRBV7-3,.,CASSLGGSGSANEQFF,TGTGCCAGCAGCTTAGGGGGGAGCGGGAGCGCCAATGAGCAGTTCTTC
TRBJ2-5,TRBD1,TRBV15,once,CATSRAGGPETQYF,TGTGCCACCAGCAGAGCAGGGGGCCCAGAGACCCAGTACTTC
TRBJ2-2,TRBD1,TRBV9,.,CASTPTGANTGELFF,TGTGCCAGCACCCCGACAGGGGCGAACACCGGGGAGCTGTTTTTT
TRBJ2-2,.,TRBV5-1,.,CASSFGGRISGELFF,TGCGCCAGCAGCTTTGGAGGGAGAATATCCGGGGAGCTGTTTTTT
TRBJ2-1,TRBD2,TRBV7-3,.,CASSYSGSIYNEQFF,TGTGCCAGCAGCTATAGCGGGAGTATCTACAATGAGCAGTTCTTC
TRBJ2-7,TRBD1,TRBV5-1,few,CASSLWDRSNEQYF,TGCGCCAGCAGCTTGTGGGACAGGTCCAACGAGCAGTACTTC
TRBJ2-7,.,TRBV20-1,.,CSARRGHEQYF,TGCAGTGCTAGGCGGGGCCACGAGCAGTACTTC
TRBJ2-6,.,TRBV5-1,.,CASSLAGTGANVLTF,TGCGCCAGCAGCTTGGCCGGAACTGGGGCCAACGTCCTGACTTTC
TRBJ2-2,.,TRBV11-3,.,CASSLYSGELFF,TGTGCCAGCAGCTTATACTCCGGGGAGCTGTTTTTT
TRBJ2-7,.,TRBV5-1,.,CASSLSARSYEQYF,TGCGCCAGCAGCTTGTCGGCGCGCTCCTACGAGCAGTACTTC
TRBJ2-1,TRBD2,TRBV11-2,.,CASSLELANNEQFF,TGTGCCAGCAGCTTGGAACTAGCGAACAATGAGCAGTTCTTC
TRBJ1-4,.,TRBV11-2,.,CASSLRPAFNEKLFF,TGTGCCAGCAGCCTGCGGCCAGCGTTTAATGAAAAACTGTTTTTT
TRBJ2-1,TRBD2,TRBV18,.,CASSPRGGSTYNEQFF,TGTGCCAGCTCACCCCGGGGGGGGAGTACTTACAATGAGCAGTTCTTC
TRBJ2-1,TRBD2,TRBV15,.,CATSRTSGRNEQFF,TGTGCCACCAGCAGGACTAGCGGGAGAAATGAGCAGTTCTTC
TRBJ2-7,TRBD2,TRBV14,few,CASSQVVSSGRSLLGNEQYF,TGTGCCAGCAGCCAAGTGGTCTCTAGCGGGAGGTCCCTCCTCGGGAACGAGCAGTACTTC
TRBJ2-7,.,TRBV27,few,CASTTRTEAPYEQYF,TGTGCCAGCACGACTCGGACAGAAGCCCCCTACGAGCAGTACTTC
TRBJ2-5,.,TRBV7-9,.,CASSPGVSRAETQYF,TGTGCCAGCAGCCCGGGAGTGAGTAGGGCAGAGACCCAGTACTTC
TRBJ2-3,TRBD1,TRBV19,.,CASTTGGADTQYF,TGTGCCAGTACAACAGGGGGCGCAGATACGCAGTATTTT
TRBJ1-2,.,TRBV28,.,CASSLAQNYGYTF,TGTGCCAGCAGTTTAGCACAGAACTATGGCTACACCTTC
TRBJ2-1,TRBD1,TRBV4-2,once,CASSQTTGILNNEQFF,TGTGCCAGCAGCCAAACGACAGGGATCCTCAACAATGAGCAGTTCTTC
TRBJ2-1,.,TRBV7-8,once,CASSSSSPTTGEQFF,TGTGCCAGCAGCTCGAGCTCACCCACCACGGGTGAGCAGTTCTTC
TRBJ1-4,.,TRBV15,.,CATSRDGFGLGANEKLFF,TGTGCCACCAGCAGAGACGGTTTTGGTTTAGGGGCTAATGAAAAACTGTTTTTT
TRBJ2-5,.,TRBV19,few,CASSIPGLQETQYF,TGTGCCAGTAGTATCCCAGGACTACAAGAGACCCAGTACTTC
TRBJ1-4,.,TRBV1,.,CTSKRDRGCEKLFF,TGCACCAGCAAACGGGACAGGGGCTGTGAAAAACTGTTTTTT
TRBJ2-1,.,TRBV28,.,CASSFLAVSHNEQFF,TGTGCCAGCAGCTTTCTGGCGGTGTCCCACAATGAGCAGTTCTTC
TRBJ2-5,TRBD1,TRBV25-1,.,CASGVLGHLQGETQYF,TGTGCCAGCGGGGTCTTGGGTCACTTACAGGGGGAGACCCAGTACTTC
TRBJ2-7,.,TRBV28,few,CASSAPRGVSYEQYF,TGTGCCAGCAGTGCTCCCAGGGGGGTCTCCTACGAGCAGTACTTC
TRBJ1-1,.,TRBV7-3,.,CASSSPRTANTEAFF,TGTGCCAGCAGCTCTCCCCGGACAGCGAACACTGAAGCTTTCTTT
TRBJ2-7,.,TRBV18,once,CASSSPGLTYEQYF,TGTGCCAGCTCATCTCCGGGACTCACCTACGAGCAGTACTTC